This T cell receptor (beta chain) was profiled in a study of blood T cell repertoires in COVID-19. Study-wide context: Both acute and convalescent COVID-19 samples were obtained from the United States, Italy and Spain.

How the authors handled the data: Estimation of nucleated cell counts relied on the amplification of reference gene primers. The assay was immunoSEQ multiplex PCR, and TCRdb's table has in-frame clones only and misses some. That table gives V, J and clone size, and the DNA gave D and trimming. The data hold some 190,000 clones, with roughly 80% observed a single time. The length of the CDR3 is 17 residues. The germline CDR1 and CDR2 sequences are SGHVS and FQNEAQ. Trimming stripped 5 bases from V and 3 bases from J, with 19 bases between. One Seattle source followed patients from active infection through their disease course.

The receptor comes from a woman in her forties with COVID-19, enrolled during active disease. The chain has TRBV7-8 and TRBJ2-2, with D perhaps TRBD2 (6 bases). What was sequenced was peripheral blood. For the CDR3, the DNA is TGTGCCAGCAGCCCCCGTGGGTGGAGGGTCGACACCGGGGAGCTGTTTTTT. Amino acids: CASSPRGWRVDTGELFF.